This TCR beta chain was sequenced during a study of T cell clonotyping in hematopoietic cell transplantation (dated by TCRdb to the early 2020s). About the investigation overall: Pretransplant recipient samples were obtained after cytoreduction. The study collected 135 blood samples from approximately 35 consecutive transplant recipients and their related donors. Patients were recruited between late 2015 and 2017 and followed until late 2020 or death.

TCR beta CDR3 regions were amplified from genomic DNA with the immunoSEQ assay, a bias-controlled multiplex PCR using V- and J-specific primers. A proprietary barcode and Illumina adapter sequences were added to the CDR3 amplicons in a second PCR step. An Illumina MiSeq instrument was used for sequencing of the CDR3 libraries. As for the authors' bioinformatics: Export and quality control were performed with immunoSEQ Analyzer 3.0, and downstream analyses were performed with R Bioconductor and Immunarch. Only productive rearrangements in the normalized downsampled data set were used to calculate repertoire metrics. Clonotypes larger than 5 templates in the normalized cohort were defined as pathologically expanded. The Inverse Simpson Index was used to measure repertoire diversity. CMV-specificity analyses were carried out on the non-normalized data set to capture all clonotypes. In TCRdb, the immuneACCESS table is reduced to in-frame sequences with V and J assigned. These tables do not hold every clone; where another copy was compared, an unresolved V gene accounts for under half, and the others remain unexplained. The V and J calls and clone size come from that table; D and trimming were worked out from the DNA. This sample holds roughly 24,000 clones; 80% to 90% were observed only once. Roughly 24% of the sample rests with the top ten.

The germline V gene sets CDR1 to MNHNS and CDR2 to SASEGT. V is pruned by 3 bases and J by 6 bases, leaving 5 bases of the junction without a gene match. The CDR3 starts with the cysteine, ends with the phenylalanine, and has 14 residues. Only CDR3 DNA remains: 42 bases, in frame from the first base. Comment on this clone: Its antigen remains undetermined. No quality values exist for individual bases; no much larger clone is one base distant.

Interpreted using the paper, the time point label stands for: recipient sample about 28 days before transplant, after cytoreduction. Blood from recipients was drawn about 28 days before transplant and again at days 30, 100 and 180 after transplant. Nuclei Lysis Solution was used to extract genomic DNA from fresh or cryopreserved unfractionated peripheral blood mononuclear cells. Overall results and qualifications from the work: Broader TCR repertoire diversity after transplant was predicted by Inverse Simpson Index values from donors and from recipients before transplant. Recipient TCR diversity fell after transplant, with pathologically expanded clonotypes rising progressively from day 30 to day 180. Overlap with donor repertoires was found for only a small fraction of recipient repertoires, with over 95% found to appear de novo at the given depth. The sample size was limited, and CD4 and CD8 repertoire contributions could not be separated because cells were not sorted.

The source was peripheral blood mononuclear cells, collected before stem cell transplant. The V and J genes are TRBV6-1 and TRBJ1-5, and 7 junction bases match TRBD1. The TCR originated in a woman aged 60-75 years with acute myeloid leukemia. Some clones in this sample may be carry-over from other donors' samples. CDR3 reads: CASSDSDRVQPQHF. The bases read TGTGCCAGCAGTGATTCCGACAGGGTTCAGCCCCAGCATTTT.